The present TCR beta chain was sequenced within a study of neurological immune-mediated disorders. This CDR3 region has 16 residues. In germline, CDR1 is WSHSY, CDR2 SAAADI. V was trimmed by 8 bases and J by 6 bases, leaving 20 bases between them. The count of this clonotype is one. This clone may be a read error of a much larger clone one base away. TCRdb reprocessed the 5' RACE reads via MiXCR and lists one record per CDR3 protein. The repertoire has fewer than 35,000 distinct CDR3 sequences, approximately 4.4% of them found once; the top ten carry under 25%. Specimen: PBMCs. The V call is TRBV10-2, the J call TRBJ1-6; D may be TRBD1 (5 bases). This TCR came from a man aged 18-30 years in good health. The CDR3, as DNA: TGCGCCAGCGGTAGGGGAAAGAGATTAGTTAATTCACCCCTCCACTTT. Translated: CASGRGKRLVNSPLHF.